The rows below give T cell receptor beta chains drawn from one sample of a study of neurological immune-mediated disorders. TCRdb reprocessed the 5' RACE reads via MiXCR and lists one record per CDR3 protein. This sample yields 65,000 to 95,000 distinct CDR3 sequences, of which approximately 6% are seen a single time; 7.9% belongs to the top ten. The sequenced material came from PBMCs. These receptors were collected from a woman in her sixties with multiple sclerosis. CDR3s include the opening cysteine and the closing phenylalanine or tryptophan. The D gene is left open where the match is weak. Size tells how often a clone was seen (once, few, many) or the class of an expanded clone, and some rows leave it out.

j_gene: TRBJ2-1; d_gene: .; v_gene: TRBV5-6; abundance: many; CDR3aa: CASSLDQDRDNEQFF; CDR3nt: TGTGCCAGCAGCTTGGACCAAGACAGAGACAATGAGCAGTTCTTC
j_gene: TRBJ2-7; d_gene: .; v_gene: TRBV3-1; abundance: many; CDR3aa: CASSQVGGRAYF; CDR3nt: TGTGCCAGCAGCCAAGTGGGGGGCCGGGCGTACTTC
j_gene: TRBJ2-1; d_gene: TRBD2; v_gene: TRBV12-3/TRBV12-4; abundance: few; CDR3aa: CASRTSGGASYNEQFF; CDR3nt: TGTGCCAGCAGAACTAGCGGGGGGGCCTCCTACAATGAGCAGTTCTTC
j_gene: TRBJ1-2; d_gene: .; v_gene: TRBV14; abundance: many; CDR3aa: CASSQAGSGTSYGYTF; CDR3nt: TGTGCCAGCAGCCAAGCGGGATCCGGGACGTCTTATGGCTACACCTTC
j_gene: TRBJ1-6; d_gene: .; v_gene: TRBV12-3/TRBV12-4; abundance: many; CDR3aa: CASSFVYEAPLHF; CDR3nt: TGTGCCAGCAGTTTTGTGTATGAGGCACCCCTCCACTTT
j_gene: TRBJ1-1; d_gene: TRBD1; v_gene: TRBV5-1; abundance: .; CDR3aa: CASSPWTGSTEAFF; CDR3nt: TGCGCCAGCAGCCCATGGACAGGGTCCACTGAAGCTTTCTTT
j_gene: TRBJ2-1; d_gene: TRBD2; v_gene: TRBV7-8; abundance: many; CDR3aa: CASSLATSGGMF; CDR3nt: TGTGCCAGCAGCTTGGCGACTAGCGGGGGGATGTTC
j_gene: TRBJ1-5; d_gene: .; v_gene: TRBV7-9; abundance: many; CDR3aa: CASSLTAGNQPQHF; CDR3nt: TGTGCCAGCAGCTTGACAGCGGGCAATCAGCCCCAGCATTTT
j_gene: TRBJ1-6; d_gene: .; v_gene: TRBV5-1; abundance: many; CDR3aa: CASSYTAGDSPLHF; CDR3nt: TGCGCCAGCAGCTATACAGCTGGCGATTCACCCCTCCACTTT
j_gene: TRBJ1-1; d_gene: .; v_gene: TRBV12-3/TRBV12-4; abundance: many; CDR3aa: CASSYFSTEAFF; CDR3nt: TGTGCCAGCAGTTATTTTAGCACTGAAGCTTTCTTT
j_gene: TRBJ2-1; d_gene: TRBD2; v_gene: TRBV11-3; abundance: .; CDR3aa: CASSRSGGRIGEQFF; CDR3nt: TGTGCCAGCAGTAGAAGCGGGGGGAGAATCGGTGAGCAGTTCTTC
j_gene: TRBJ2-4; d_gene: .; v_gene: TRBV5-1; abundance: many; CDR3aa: CASSWSGTTKNIQYF; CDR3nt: TGCGCCAGCAGCTGGTCCGGGACAACCAAAAACATTCAGTACTTC
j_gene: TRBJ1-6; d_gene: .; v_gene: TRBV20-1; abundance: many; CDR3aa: CSAKETGLLLNSPLHF; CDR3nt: TGCAGTGCTAAGGAGACCGGCCTCCTACTTAATTCACCCCTCCACTTT
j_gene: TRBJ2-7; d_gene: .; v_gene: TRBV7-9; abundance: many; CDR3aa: CASSVSSYEQYF; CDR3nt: TGTGCCAGCAGCGTCAGTTCCTACGAGCAGTACTTC
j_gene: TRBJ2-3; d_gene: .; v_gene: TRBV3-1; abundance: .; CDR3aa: CASSQVGTRGTHTQYF; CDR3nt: TGTGCCAGCAGCCAAGTTGGGACCAGAGGCACACATACGCAGTATTTT
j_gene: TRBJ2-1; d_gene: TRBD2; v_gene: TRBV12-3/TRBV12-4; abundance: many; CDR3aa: CASSWGGSGDYNEQFF; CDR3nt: TGTGCCAGCAGTTGGGGGGGTAGCGGGGACTACAATGAGCAGTTCTTC
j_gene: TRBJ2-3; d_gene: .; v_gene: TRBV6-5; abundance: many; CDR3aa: CASSYSGYTDTQYF; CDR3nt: TGTGCCAGCAGTTACTCCGGCTACACAGATACGCAGTATTTT
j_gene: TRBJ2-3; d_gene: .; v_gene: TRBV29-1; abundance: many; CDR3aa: CSVGAPWTDTQYF; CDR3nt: TGCAGCGTAGGGGCCCCATGGACAGATACGCAGTATTTT
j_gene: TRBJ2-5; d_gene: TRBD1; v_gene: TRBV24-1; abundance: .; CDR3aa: CATSNSGTGETQYF; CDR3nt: TGTGCCACCAGTAACTCCGGGACAGGAGAGACCCAGTACTTC
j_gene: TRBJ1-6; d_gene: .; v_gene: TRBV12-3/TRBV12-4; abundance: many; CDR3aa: CASRSSLGTNSPLHF; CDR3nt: TGTGCCAGCAGGTCATCATTAGGGACCAACTCACCCCTCCACTTT
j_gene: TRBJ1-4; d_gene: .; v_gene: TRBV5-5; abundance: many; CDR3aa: CASSLGRGRGEKLFF; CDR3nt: TGTGCCAGCAGCTTAGGTCGGGGCCGTGGGGAAAAACTGTTTTTT
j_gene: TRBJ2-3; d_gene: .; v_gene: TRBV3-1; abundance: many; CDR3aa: CASSRKGIPDTQYF; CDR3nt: TGTGCCAGCAGCCGGAAGGGGATTCCAGATACGCAGTATTTT
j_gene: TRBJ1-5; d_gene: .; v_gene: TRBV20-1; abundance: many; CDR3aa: CSASEAGISNQPQHF; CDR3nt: TGCAGTGCTAGTGAGGCAGGGATTAGCAATCAGCCCCAGCATTTT
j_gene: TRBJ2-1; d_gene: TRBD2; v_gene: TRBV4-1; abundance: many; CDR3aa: CASRLAGGHNEQFF; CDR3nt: TGCGCCAGCAGACTAGCGGGGGGGCACAATGAGCAGTTCTTC
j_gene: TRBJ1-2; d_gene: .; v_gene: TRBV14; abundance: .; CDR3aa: CASSHGAQGSYGYTF; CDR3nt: TGTGCCAGCAGCCATGGAGCGCAGGGATCGTATGGCTACACCTTC
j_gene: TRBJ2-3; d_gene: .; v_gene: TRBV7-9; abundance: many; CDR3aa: CASSISGGTDTQYF; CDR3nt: TGTGCCAGCAGCATTTCGGGGGGCACAGATACGCAGTATTTT
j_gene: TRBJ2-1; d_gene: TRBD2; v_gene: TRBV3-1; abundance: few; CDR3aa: CASRTTSGGYGQCF; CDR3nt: TGTGCCAGCAGAACTACTAGCGGGGGGTATGGGCAGTGCTTC
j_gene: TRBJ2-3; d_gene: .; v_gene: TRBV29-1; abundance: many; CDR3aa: CSVAGISTDTQYF; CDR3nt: TGCAGCGTTGCGGGGATCTCCACAGATACGCAGTATTTT
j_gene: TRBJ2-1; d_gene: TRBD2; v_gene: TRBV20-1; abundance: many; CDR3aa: CSANSGGANEQFF; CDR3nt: TGCAGTGCTAATAGCGGGGGGGCCAATGAGCAGTTCTTC
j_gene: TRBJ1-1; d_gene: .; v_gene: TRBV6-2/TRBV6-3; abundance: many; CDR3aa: CASSYSIGTEAFF; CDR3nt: TGTGCCAGCAGTTACTCGATCGGGACTGAAGCTTTCTTT
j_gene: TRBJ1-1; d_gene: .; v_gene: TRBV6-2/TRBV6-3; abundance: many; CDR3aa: CASSTNNRGTEAFF; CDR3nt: TGTGCCAGCAGTACCAACAACAGAGGGACTGAAGCTTTCTTT
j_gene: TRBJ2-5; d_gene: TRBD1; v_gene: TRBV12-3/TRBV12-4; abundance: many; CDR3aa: CASSLMGTGPGGQETQYF; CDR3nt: TGTGCCAGCAGTTTAATGGGGACAGGGCCGGGGGGCCAAGAGACCCAGTACTTC
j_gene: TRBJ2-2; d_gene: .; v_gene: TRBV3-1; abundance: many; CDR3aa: CASSQEEETNTGELFF; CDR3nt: TGTGCCAGCAGCCAAGAAGAAGAGACCAACACCGGGGAGCTGTTTTTT
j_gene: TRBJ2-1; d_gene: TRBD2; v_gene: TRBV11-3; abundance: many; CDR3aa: CASSFGLANEQFF; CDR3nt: TGTGCCAGCAGCTTCGGACTAGCAAATGAGCAGTTCTTC
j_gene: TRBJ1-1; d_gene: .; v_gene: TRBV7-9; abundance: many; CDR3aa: CASSQEGNTEAFF; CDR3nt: TGTGCCAGCAGCCAAGAGGGGAACACTGAAGCTTTCTTT
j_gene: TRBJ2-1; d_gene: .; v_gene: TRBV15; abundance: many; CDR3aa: CATSRDSKGPFSYNEQFF; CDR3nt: TGTGCCACCAGCAGAGATTCTAAGGGTCCTTTCTCCTACAATGAGCAGTTCTTC
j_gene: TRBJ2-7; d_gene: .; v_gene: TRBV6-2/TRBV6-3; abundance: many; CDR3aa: CASSYSWGYEQYF; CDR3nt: TGTGCCAGCAGTTACTCATGGGGCTACGAGCAGTACTTC
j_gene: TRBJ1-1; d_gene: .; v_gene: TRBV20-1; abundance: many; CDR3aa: CSARPGPLNTEAFF; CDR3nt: TGCAGTGCTAGACCCGGACCCCTGAACACTGAAGCTTTCTTT
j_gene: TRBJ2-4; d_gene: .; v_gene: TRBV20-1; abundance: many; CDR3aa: CSARTGGAKNIQYF; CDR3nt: TGCAGTGCTAGAACTGGGGGAGCCAAAAACATTCAGTACTTC
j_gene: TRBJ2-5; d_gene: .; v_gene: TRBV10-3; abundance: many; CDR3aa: CAISLGLSGGPEQTQYF; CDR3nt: TGTGCCATCAGTCTGGGACTTTCGGGGGGCCCGGAACAGACCCAGTACTTC
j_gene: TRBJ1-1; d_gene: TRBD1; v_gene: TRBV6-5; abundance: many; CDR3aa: CASRPRQGNTEAFF; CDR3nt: TGTGCCAGCAGACCGAGACAGGGGAACACTGAAGCTTTCTTT
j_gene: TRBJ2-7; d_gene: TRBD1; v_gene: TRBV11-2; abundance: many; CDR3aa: CASSAGQGKYEQYF; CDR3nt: TGTGCCAGCAGCGCCGGACAGGGGAAGTACGAGCAGTACTTC
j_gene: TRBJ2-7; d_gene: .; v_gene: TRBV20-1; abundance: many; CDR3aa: CSADLQGWSYEQYF; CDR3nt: TGCAGTGCCGATCTACAGGGTTGGTCCTACGAGCAGTACTTC
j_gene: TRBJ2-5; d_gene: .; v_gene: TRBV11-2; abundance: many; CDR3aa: CASSLGVRGGGETQYF; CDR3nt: TGTGCCAGCAGCTTAGGGGTTCGAGGGGGAGGGGAGACCCAGTACTTC
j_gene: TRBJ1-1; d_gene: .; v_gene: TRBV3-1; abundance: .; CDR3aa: CASSQRGATTEAFF; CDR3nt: TGTGCCAGCAGCCAACGTGGGGCGACCACTGAAGCTTTCTTT
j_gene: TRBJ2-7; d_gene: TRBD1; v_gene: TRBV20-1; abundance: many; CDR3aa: CSARAGTGFSEQYF; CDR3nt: TGCAGTGCTAGGGCCGGGACAGGTTTTAGCGAGCAGTACTTC
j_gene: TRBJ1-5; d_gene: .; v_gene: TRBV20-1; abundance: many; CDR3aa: CSARSSGSSAVAQPQHF; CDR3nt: TGCAGTGCTAGATCCAGTGGCAGTTCGGCCGTCGCTCAGCCCCAGCATTTT
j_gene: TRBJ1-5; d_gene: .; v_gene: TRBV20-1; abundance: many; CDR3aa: CSAKTTGSYQPQHF; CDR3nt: TGCAGTGCAAAGACCACAGGGAGTTACCAGCCCCAGCATTTT
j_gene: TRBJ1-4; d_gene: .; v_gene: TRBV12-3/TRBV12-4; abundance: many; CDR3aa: CASSKESATNEKLFF; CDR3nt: TGTGCCAGCAGCAAAGAAAGTGCGACTAATGAAAAACTGTTTTTT
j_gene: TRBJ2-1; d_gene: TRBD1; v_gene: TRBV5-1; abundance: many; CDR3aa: CASSPDRGHYNEQFF; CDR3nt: TGCGCCAGCAGCCCCGACAGGGGGCACTACAATGAGCAGTTCTTC
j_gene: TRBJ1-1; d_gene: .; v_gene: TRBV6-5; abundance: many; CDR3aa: CASRRDVEAFF; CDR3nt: TGTGCCAGCAGGCGGGACGTTGAAGCTTTCTTT
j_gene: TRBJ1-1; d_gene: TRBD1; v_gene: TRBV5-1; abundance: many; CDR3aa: CASSLWDSYLNTEAFF; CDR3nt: TGCGCCAGCAGCTTGTGGGACAGCTATTTGAACACTGAAGCTTTCTTT